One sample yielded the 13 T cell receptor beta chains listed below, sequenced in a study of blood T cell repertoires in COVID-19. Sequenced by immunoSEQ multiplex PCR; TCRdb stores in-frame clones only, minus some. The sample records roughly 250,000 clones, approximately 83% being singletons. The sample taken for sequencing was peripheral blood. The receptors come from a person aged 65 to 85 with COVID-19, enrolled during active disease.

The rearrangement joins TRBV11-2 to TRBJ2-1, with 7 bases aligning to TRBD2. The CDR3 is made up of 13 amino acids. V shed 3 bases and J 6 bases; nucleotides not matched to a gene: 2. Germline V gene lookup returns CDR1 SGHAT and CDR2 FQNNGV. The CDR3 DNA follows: TGTGCCAGCAGCTTTAGCGGGCCCAATGAGCAGTTCTTC. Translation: CASSFSGPNEQFF.

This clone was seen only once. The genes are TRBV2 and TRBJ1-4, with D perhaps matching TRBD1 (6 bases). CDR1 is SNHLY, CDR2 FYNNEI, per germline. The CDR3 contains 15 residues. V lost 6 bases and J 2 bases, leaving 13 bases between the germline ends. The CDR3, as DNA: TGTGCCAGCAGCTCTACAGGGAGCACTAATGAAAAACTGTTTTTT. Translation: CASSSTGSTNEKLFF.

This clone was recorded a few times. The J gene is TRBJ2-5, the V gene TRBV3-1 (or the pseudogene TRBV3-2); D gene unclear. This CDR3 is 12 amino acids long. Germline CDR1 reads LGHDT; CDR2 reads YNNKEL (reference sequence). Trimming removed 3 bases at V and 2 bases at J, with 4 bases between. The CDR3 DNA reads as TGTGCCAGCAGCCACGGTCAAGAGACCCAGTACTTC. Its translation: CASSHGQETQYF.

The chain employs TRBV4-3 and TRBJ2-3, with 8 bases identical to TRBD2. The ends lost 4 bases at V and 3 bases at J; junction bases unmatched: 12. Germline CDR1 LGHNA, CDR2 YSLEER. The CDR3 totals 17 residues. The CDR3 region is CASSPGSGGPRTDTQYF. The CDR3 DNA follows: TGCGCCAGCAGCCCCGGGAGCGGGGGACCTAGGACAGATACGCAGTATTTT.

The DNA of the CDR3 is TGTGCCAGCAGGATTACTTCACGTCAGCCCCAGCATTTT. Protein: CASRITSRQPQHF. The chain is built from TRBV28 and TRBJ1-5; D unresolved. Germline V gene data show CDR1 as MDHEN and CDR2 as SYDVKM. Trimming left V 6 bases short and J 6 bases short, with 12 bases between. CDR3 length equals 13 residues.

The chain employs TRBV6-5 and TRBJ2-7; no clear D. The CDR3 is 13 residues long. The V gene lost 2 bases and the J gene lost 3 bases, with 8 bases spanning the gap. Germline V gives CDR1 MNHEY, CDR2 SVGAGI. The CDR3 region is CASSYGQLYEQYF. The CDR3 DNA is TGTGCCAGCAGTTACGGGCAGCTCTACGAGCAGTACTTC.

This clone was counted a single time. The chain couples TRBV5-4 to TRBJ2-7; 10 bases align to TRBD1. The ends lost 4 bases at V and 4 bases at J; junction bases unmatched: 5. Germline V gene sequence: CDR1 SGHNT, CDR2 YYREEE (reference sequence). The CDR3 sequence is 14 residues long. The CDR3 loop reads CASSPGQGFYEQYF. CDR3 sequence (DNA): TGTGCCAGCAGCCCGGGACAGGGGTTTTACGAGCAGTACTTC.

The CDR3 region is CASSDRFSGNTIYF. The CDR3 nucleotides read TGTGCCAGCAGCGACAGGTTCTCCGGAAACACCATATATTTT. The V gene is TRBV9, the J gene TRBJ1-3; D is perhaps TRBD1 (5 bases). Trimming shortened V by 3 bases and J by 4 bases, and 11 bases separated the two germline ends. CDR1 and CDR2 from the germline V gene are SGDLS and YYNGEE. This CDR3 has 14 residues.

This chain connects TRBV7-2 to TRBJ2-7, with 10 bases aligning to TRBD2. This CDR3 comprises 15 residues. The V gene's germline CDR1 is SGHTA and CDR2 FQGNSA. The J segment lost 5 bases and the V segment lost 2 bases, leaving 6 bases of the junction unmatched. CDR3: CASSLPPGTSDEQYF. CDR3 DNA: TGTGCCAGCAGCTTACCGCCCGGGACTAGCGACGAGCAGTACTTC.

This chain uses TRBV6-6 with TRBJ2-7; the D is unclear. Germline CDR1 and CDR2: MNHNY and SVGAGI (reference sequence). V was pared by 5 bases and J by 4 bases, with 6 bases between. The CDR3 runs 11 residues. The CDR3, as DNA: TGTGCCAGCAGTCCCTCGTACGAGCAGTACTTC. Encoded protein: CASSPSYEQYF.

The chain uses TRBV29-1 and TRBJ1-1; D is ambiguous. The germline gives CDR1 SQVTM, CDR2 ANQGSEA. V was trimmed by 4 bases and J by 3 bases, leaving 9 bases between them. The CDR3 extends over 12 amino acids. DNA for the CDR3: TGCAGCGTTGTAGAACAGTACACTGAAGCTTTCTTT. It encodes CSVVEQYTEAFF.

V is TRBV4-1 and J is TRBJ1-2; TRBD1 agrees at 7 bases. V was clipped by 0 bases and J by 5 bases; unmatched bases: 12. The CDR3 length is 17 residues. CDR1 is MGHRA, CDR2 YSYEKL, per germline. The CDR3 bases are TGCGCCAGCAGCCAAGATCAGGAGGGGGGACAGATATATGGCTACACCTTC. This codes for CASSQDQEGGQIYGYTF.

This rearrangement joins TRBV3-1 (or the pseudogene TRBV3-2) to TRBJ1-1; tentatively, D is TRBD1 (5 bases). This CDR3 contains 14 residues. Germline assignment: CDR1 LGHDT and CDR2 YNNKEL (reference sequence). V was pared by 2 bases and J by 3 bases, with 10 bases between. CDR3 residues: CASSQWGGYTEAFF. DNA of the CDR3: TGTGCCAGCAGCCAATGGGGGGGATACACTGAAGCTTTCTTT.